This T cell receptor beta chain comes out of a study of human T cells and chemical hapten exposure. Study-wide context: Each patient's scalp received weekly diphenylcyclopropenone throughout the roughly 25-week study. Alopecia areata, totalis or universalis affected patients who were mostly female. Study conclusions and caveats: PT1 expanded TCR counts and patch test score correlated positively.

There are 15 residues in the CDR3. Trimming cost V 6 bases and J 8 bases; bases outside gene matches: 9. Germline loops: CDR1 KGHSH, CDR2 LQKENI. As to time point: patch test 3, about 24 weeks after DPC sensitization. Treatment: therapeutic diphenylcyclopropenone sensitization with weekly scalp DPC. Study processing details: TCR counts had a median of 95,638 per sample and spanned about 23,224 to 750,000. One entry per CDR3 protein, called by TCRdb with MiXCR from the RACE reads. TCRdb's processing, not the study's, gives the V and J calls here. Here the sample spans about 190,000 distinct CDR3 sequences, 24% being singletons. This clonotype was seen a handful of times. Its cognate antigen is unknown.

The source was whole blood, collected in connection with sensitization to the hapten diphenylcyclopropenone (DPC). This chain links TRBV18 with TRBJ1-6, with TRBD1 identical over 8 bases. This TCR came from a woman aged 40 to 50 with alopecia areata. Some clones in this sample may be carry-over from other donors' samples. The CDR3 sequence: CASSLGQGGDSPLHF. CDR3 DNA sequence: TGTGCCAGCTCTCTAGGACAGGGCGGTGATTCACCCCTCCACTTT.